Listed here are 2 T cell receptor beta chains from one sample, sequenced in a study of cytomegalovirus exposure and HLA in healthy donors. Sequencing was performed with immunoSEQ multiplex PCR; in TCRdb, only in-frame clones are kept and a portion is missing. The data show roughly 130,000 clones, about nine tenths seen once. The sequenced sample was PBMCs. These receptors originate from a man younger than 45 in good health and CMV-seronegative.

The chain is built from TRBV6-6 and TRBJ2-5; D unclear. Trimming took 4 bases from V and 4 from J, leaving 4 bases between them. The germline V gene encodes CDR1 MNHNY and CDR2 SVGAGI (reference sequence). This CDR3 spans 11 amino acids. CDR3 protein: CASSSGETQYF. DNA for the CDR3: TGTGCCAGCAGTTCCGGAGAGACCCAGTACTTC.

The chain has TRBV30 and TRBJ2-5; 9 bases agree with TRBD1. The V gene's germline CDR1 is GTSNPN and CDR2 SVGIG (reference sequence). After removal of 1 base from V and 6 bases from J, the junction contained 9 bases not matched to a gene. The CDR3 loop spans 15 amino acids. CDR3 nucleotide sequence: TGTGCCTGGAGTGGGGGCGGACAGGGGAAACAGACCCAGTACTTC. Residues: CAWSGGGQGKQTQYF.